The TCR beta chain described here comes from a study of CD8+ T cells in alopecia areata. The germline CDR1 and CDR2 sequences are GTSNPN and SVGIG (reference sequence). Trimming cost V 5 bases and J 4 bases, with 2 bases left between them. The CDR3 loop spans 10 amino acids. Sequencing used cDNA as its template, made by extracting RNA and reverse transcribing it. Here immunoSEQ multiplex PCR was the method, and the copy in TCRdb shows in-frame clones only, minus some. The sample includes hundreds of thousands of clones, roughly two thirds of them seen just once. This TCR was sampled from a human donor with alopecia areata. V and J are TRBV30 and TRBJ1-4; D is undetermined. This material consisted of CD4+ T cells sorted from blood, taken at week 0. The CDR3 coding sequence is TGTGCCTGGGGTAATGAAAAACTGTTTTTT. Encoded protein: CAWGNEKLFF.